This section outlines one TCR beta chain sequence together with its context. The target antigen is unknown. These data originate in a study of blood T cells in healthy people across ages. General observations from the study: Higher diversity, along with more naive CD4+ cells, distinguished long-lived donors from aged donors. No conclusive comparison of naive versus antigen-experienced cells was possible with unsorted PBMCs.

A sample-barcoded 5' primer and a J-beta primer mix were used in a second PCR of roughly 7 to 11 cycles. From each sample, at least 3 million paired-end reads containing CDR3 were obtained. MiXCR, applied by TCRdb to the 5' RACE reads, yields one record per CDR3 protein. This table holds roughly 1,500,000 distinct CDR3 sequences, 42% found once. Those donating, healthy Caucasian individuals from Russia, were aged roughly 6 to 95. CDR1 is SGHRS, CDR2 YFSETQ, per germline. Trimming cost V 1 base and J 11 bases, with 9 bases left between them. The CDR3 runs to 11 residues. The V gene is TRBV5-1, the J gene TRBJ2-5; the D is unclear. The sample consisted of blood. The sequence was collected from a woman between 18 and 29 years old in good health. DNA for the CDR3: TGCGCCAGCAGCTTGCAGGAAAAGCAGTACTTC. This encodes CASSLQEKQYF.